This T cell receptor beta chain came from a study of cytomegalovirus exposure and HLA in healthy donors. Regarding the study as a whole: Available immune exposure information was restricted to CMV serostatus only. It was shown in a later analysis that HLA-associated TCR beta chains were more clonally expanded than other, equally common chains. An ancestry cluster, one associated with Asian ancestry, reportedly showed fewer N-insertions than the approximately 650-donor mean in a later analysis.

V lost 5 bases, J lost 6 bases, and 5 bases stayed unmatched. From germline, CDR1 is SQVTM and CDR2 ANQGSEA. The CDR3 runs 13 residues. This clone was seen a few times. Its specificity is unknown. A multiplex PCR was run with 60 Vbeta primers and 13 Jbeta primers. Clones were read by immunoSEQ multiplex PCR, and TCRdb kept only the in-frame ones, dropping some. The table has 45,000 to 65,000 clones, about 70% seen once; the top ten hold about 20%. The chain carries TRBV29-1 and TRBJ2-2; 8 bases map to TRBD1. The sample comprised PBMCs. The sequence was obtained from a woman aged 45-65 years in good health and CMV-seropositive. CDR3 sequence: CSVRQGNPGELFF. CDR3 sequence (DNA): TGCAGCGTTCGACAGGGGAATCCCGGGGAGCTGTTTTTT.